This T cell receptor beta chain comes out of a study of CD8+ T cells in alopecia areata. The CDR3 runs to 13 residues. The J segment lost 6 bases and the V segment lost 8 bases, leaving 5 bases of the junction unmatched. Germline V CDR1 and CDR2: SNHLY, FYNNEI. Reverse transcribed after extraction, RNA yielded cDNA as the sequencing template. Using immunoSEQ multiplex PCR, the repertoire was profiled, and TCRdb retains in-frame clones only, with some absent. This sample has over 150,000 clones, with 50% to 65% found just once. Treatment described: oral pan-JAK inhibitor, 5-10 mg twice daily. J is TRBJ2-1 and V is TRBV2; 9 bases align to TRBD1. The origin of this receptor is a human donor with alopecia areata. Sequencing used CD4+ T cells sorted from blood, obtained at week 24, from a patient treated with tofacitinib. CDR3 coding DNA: TGTGCCAGCTACCGGGACAGGGTCAATGAGCAGTTCTTC. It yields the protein CASYRDRVNEQFF.